This T cell receptor (beta chain) was recovered during a study of blood T cell repertoires in COVID-19. Study-wide background: Collection of acute and convalescent COVID-19 samples took place in the United States, Italy and Spain. In each case, the material was cDNA or gDNA derived from T cells, B-cell-depleted T cells, or PBMCs.

There are 14 residues in the CDR3. With 4 bases clipped from V and 2 bases from J, the junction kept 2 bases outside the gene matches. Germline CDR1 SGHTA, CDR2 FQGNSA. Original processing notes: It was from reference gene primer amplification that nucleated cell counts were estimated. Sequenced by immunoSEQ multiplex PCR; TCRdb stores in-frame clones only, minus some. That table furnishes V, J and clone size, whereas the DNA furnished D and trimming. The data hold approximately 83,000 clones, with roughly 87% observed a single time. Sequencing was performed on peripheral blood. This clonotype was obtained from a man between 65 and 79 years old with acute or convalescent COVID-19. V is TRBV7-2 and J is TRBJ2-7, with 10 bases identical to TRBD1. Here the CDR3 reads CASSWTGGAYEQYF. The CDR3 nucleotides read TGTGCCAGCAGCTGGACAGGGGGGGCCTACGAGCAGTACTTC.